A selection of T cell receptor beta chains follows, all from one sample in a study of robustness of blood B and T cell sequencing. TCRdb reprocessed the PCR reads via MiXCR and lists one record per CDR3 protein. The sample yields under 1,500 distinct CDR3 sequences, about 78% seen once. What was sequenced was peripheral blood. Receptors were obtained from a human donor in good health. The CDR3 runs from the conserved cysteine through the conserved F or W. The order of the fields is J gene, D gene, clone size, V gene, CDR3 DNA, CDR3 protein. A D gene is named only where the DNA matches it firmly. Rows give clone size only sometimes, using once, few, many, or a class for an expanded clone.

>TRBJ1-1|-|few|TRBV2
TGTGCCAGCAAGAACGACAAGAACACTGAAGCTTTCTTT
CASKNDKNTEAFF
>TRBJ2-1|-|few|TRBV7-6
TGTGCCAGCAGCTTAGCTTGGGACATCCACAATGAGCAGTTCTTC
CASSLAWDIHNEQFF
>TRBJ2-5|TRBD2|-|TRBV5-1
TGCGCCAGCGCGGAGGACGGGGGGCAAGAGACCCAGTACTTC
CASAEDGGQETQYF
>TRBJ2-7|-|-|TRBV7-9
TGTGCCAGCAGCCCACTCGGCTCCTACGAGCAGTACTTC
CASSPLGSYEQYF
>TRBJ1-1|-|-|TRBV5-5
TGTGCCAGCAGCATTCAGCCGGTGGGAATCATGAACACTGAAGCTTTCTTT
CASSIQPVGIMNTEAFF
>TRBJ2-3|-|-|TRBV5-6
TGTGCCAGCAGCTTGGGACCCGCTGAAGATACGCAGTATTTT
CASSLGPAEDTQYF
>TRBJ1-2|-|-|TRBV10-3
TGTGCCACCTTGGGGGTCGATGGCTACACCTTC
CATLGVDGYTF
>TRBJ1-1|TRBD1|few|TRBV30
TGTGCCTGGCGGGACAGGCCGAACACTGAAGCTTTCTTT
CAWRDRPNTEAFF
>TRBJ1-1|TRBD1|-|TRBV15
TGTGCCACCAGCTTCGGGACAGGGGGGACTGAAGCTTTCTTT
CATSFGTGGTEAFF
>TRBJ2-3|TRBD2|-|TRBV29-1
TGCAGCGTTGGGGGGGGGATGACAGATACGCAGTATTTT
CSVGGGMTDTQYF
>TRBJ2-1|-|-|TRBV29-1
TGCAGCGTTGACGGGGCGTATGGGCAGTTCTTC
CSVDGAYGQFF
>TRBJ2-6|-|-|TRBV5-5
TGTGCCAGCAGCTTCGCATTTTCGGGACCCGGGGCCAACGTCCTGACTTTC
CASSFAFSGPGANVLTF
>TRBJ2-7|-|-|TRBV5-1
TGCGCCAGCAGCTTGCCCGCCTACGAGCAGTACTTC
CASSLPAYEQYF
>TRBJ1-1|TRBD1|large|TRBV15
TGTGCCACCAGCAGCTATTTGACAGGGGGGACTGAAGCTTTCTTT
CATSSYLTGGTEAFF
>TRBJ2-2|-|-|TRBV12-3/TRBV12-4
TGTGCCAGCAGTCCTGACGGCTACACCGGGGAGCTGTTTTTT
CASSPDGYTGELFF
>TRBJ2-3|TRBD2|-|TRBV6-1
TGTGCCAGCGCGACCCGGGAGGACACAGATACGCAGTATTTT
CASATREDTDTQYF
>TRBJ1-1|TRBD1|-|TRBV5-1
TGCGCCAGCAGCTTGGGACAGGGAGCCAACACTGAAGCTTTCTTT
CASSLGQGANTEAFF
>TRBJ2-1|-|-|TRBV9
TGTGCCAGCAGCCCCGAGGCTGGCTCGGTCAATGAGCAGTTCTTC
CASSPEAGSVNEQFF
>TRBJ2-3|-|-|TRBV6-1
TGTGCCAGCAGGCCTAGTCTTCACCCTTTTACAGATACGCAGTATTTT
CASRPSLHPFTDTQYF
>TRBJ1-1|-|few|TRBV15
TGTGCCACCAGCAAGAACAGGGAGGACACTGAAGCTTTCTTT
CATSKNREDTEAFF
>TRBJ2-3|-|few|TRBV24-1
TGTGCCACCAGTGATCCCGGGACAACAGATACGCAGTATTTT
CATSDPGTTDTQYF
>TRBJ2-1|TRBD1|-|TRBV29-1
TGCAGCGGTGACAGGGTCGACAATGAGCAGTTCTTC
CSGDRVDNEQFF
>TRBJ2-1|TRBD2|few|TRBV11-2
TGTGCCAGCAGCTTAGCGGGGGGACACAATGAGCAGTTCTTC
CASSLAGGHNEQFF
>TRBJ2-5|-|-|TRBV5-1
TGCGCCAGCAGCTTGGGACGGGGACAAGAGACCCAGTACTTC
CASSLGRGQETQYF
>TRBJ1-1|TRBD1|-|TRBV30
TGTGCCTGGAAGGGACAGCCGAACACTGAAGCTTTCTTT
CAWKGQPNTEAFF